The 10 T cell receptor beta chains listed next were all sequenced from one sample in a study of CD8+ T cells in alopecia areata. cDNA serving as the sequencing template came from extracted, reverse transcribed RNA. Method: immunoSEQ multiplex PCR; TCRdb's copy keeps in-frame clones and lacks some. The data show some 170,000 clones, roughly 63% seen once. Sample treatment: oral pan-JAK inhibitor, 5-10 mg twice daily. The sequences come from CD4+ T cells sorted from blood, collected between weeks 55 and 70, from a patient treated with tofacitinib. The receptor set was obtained from a human donor with alopecia areata.

This chain links TRBV25-1 with TRBJ2-5; D could derive from TRBD1 or TRBD2 (6 bases each). The CDR3 has 14 residues. Germline loops: CDR1 MGHDK, CDR2 SYGVNS. The V end was cut by 2 bases, the J end by 1 base, with 8 bases between. The CDR3 DNA reads as TGTGCCAGCAGTGAAGAGGGGGGCCAAGAGACCCAGTACTTC. Its protein is CASSEEGGQETQYF.

V gene TRBV7-9 combines with J gene TRBJ1-5; 8 bases are shared with TRBD1. Germline V CDR1 and CDR2: SEHNR, FQNEAQ (reference sequence). The CDR3 spans 17 residues. The V gene end was trimmed by 1 base and the J gene end by 7 bases; junction bases not matched to a gene: 12. CDR3 nucleotide sequence: TGTGCCAGCAGCTTAGGGGTCGTGACAGGGGTTGACCAGCCCCAGCATTTT. Translation gives CASSLGVVTGVDQPQHF.

Comment on this clone: Different DNA sequences within this sample yield the same CDR3. V and J are TRBV30 and TRBJ2-5; D not certain. Germline loops: CDR1 GTSNPN, CDR2 SVGIG (reference sequence). This CDR3 comprises 11 residues. With 0 bases removed from V and 5 bases from J, the gap between germline ends came to 4 bases. CDR3 sequence: CAWSVRETQYF. CDR3 DNA sequence: TGTGCCTGGAGTGTACGGGAGACCCAGTACTTC.

This chain uses TRBV5-1 with TRBJ1-2; D remains ambiguous. There are 16 residues in the CDR3. CDR1 SGHRS and CDR2 YFSETQ come from the germline V gene. V lost 4 bases to trimming and J lost 4 bases, with 20 bases between them. The CDR3 DNA reads TGCGCCAGCAGCCGTTTCGGGCTCCAAGCTGGCTATGGCTACACCTTC. Its protein product is CASSRFGLQAGYGYTF.

The rearrangement joins TRBV30 to TRBJ2-5, with TRBD2 matching 11 bases. CDR3 length equals 16 residues. The germline V gene encodes CDR1 GTSNPN and CDR2 SVGIG (reference sequence). V was clipped by 3 bases and J by 0 bases; unmatched bases: 6. Written as DNA, the CDR3 is TGTGCCTGGAGACTAGCGGGGGTACGTTACCAAGAGACCCAGTACTTC. Its translation: CAWRLAGVRYQETQYF.

The CDR3 DNA is TGTGCCAGCAGTTACACCCAGGGCCGTCAGCCCCAGCATTTT. Encoded protein: CASSYTQGRQPQHF. This chain uses TRBV6-5 with TRBJ1-5; tentatively, D is TRBD1 (5 bases). CDR1 and CDR2 (germline): MNHEY, SVGAGI. The CDR3 extends over 14 amino acids. Trimming took off 2 bases at V and 6 bases at J, with 11 bases between the two ends.

A single count supports this clone. The chain recombines TRBV9 with TRBJ1-1; D is perhaps TRBD1 (6 bases). The V end was cut by 2 bases, the J end by 0 bases, with 14 bases between. CDR3 length equals 16 residues. Germline lookup yields CDR1 SGDLS and CDR2 YYNGEE. The CDR3 loop is CASSVGDIGMNTEAFF. CDR3 DNA sequence: TGTGCCAGCAGCGTCGGGGACATCGGAATGAACACTGAAGCTTTCTTT.

CDR3 nucleotide sequence: TGTGCCAGCAGTGAACAAGAGGGTTTCACTGAAGCTTTCTTT. As protein: CASSEQEGFTEAFF. The gene calls are TRBV6-1 and TRBJ1-1; no clear D gene. Trimming cost V 2 bases and J 4 bases, with 11 bases left between them. Per germline, CDR1 MNHNS and CDR2 SASEGT. The CDR3 is made up of 14 amino acids.

This chain uses TRBV9 with TRBJ1-2; weak D call: TRBD1 (5 bases). The CDR3 loop spans 14 amino acids. Trimming removed 3 bases at V and 8 bases at J, with 17 bases between. Germline CDR1 reads SGDLS; CDR2 reads YYNGEE. Here the CDR3 DNA reads TGTGCCAGCAGCGATGGACAAATCGCATTAGGCTACACCTTC. Protein sequence: CASSDGQIALGYTF.

The chain carries TRBV2 and TRBJ2-3, with TRBD2 matching over 16 bases. The CDR3 sequence is 15 residues long. The germline CDR1 and CDR2 sequences are SNHLY and FYNNEI. J was trimmed by 8 bases and V by 6 bases; bases with no gene match: 5. CDR3 amino acids: CASRPGLAGGFTQYF. CDR3 nucleotides: TGTGCCAGCAGGCCGGGACTAGCGGGGGGGTTTACGCAGTATTTT.